The 23 T cell receptor beta chains below all came from one sample that was sequenced in a study of human T cells and chemical hapten exposure (dated by TCRdb to the early 2020s). Library preparation used RACE. Sequencing relied on a NextSeq 500. The public reads were reprocessed in TCRdb via fastp at Q25 and MiXCR, keeping in-frame beta chains. Rows are unified per CDR3 protein, each entry keeping the most common DNA and genes. The sample records tens of thousands of distinct CDR3 sequences, around a tenth of which are singletons. The ten biggest clones cover roughly 4.2% of the sample. Taken with the paper, the label for time point translates to: patch test 1, 2 weeks after DPC sensitization. This sample's treatment or condition label indicates: therapeutic diphenylcyclopropenone sensitization with weekly scalp DPC. The sequencing used whole blood, collected in connection with sensitization to the hapten diphenylcyclopropenone (DPC). These receptors originate from a woman aged 45-65 years with alopecia areata. Some clones in this sample may be carry-over from other donors' samples.

This clonotype was seen ten or more times. The chain uses TRBV18 and TRBJ1-6, with D perhaps TRBD1 (5 bases). From germline, CDR1 is KGHSH and CDR2 LQKENI. V lost 3 bases, J lost 5 bases, and 11 bases lay in between. CDR3 size: 15 residues. CDR3 bases: TGTGCCAGCTCACCGCCCGTGGGGGATAATTCACCCCTCCACTTT. Translating gives CASSPPVGDNSPLHF.

The V call is TRBV29-1, the J call TRBJ2-7; 8 nucleotides match TRBD2. CDR3 size: 13 residues. The germline gives CDR1 SQVTM, CDR2 ANQGSEA. V was pared by 4 bases and J by 2 bases, with 4 bases of the junction left unmatched. The CDR3, as DNA: TGCAGCGTTGGAGCGGGGGAGGCCTACGAGCAGTACTTC. Translated, it gives CSVGAGEAYEQYF.

The V and J genes are TRBV12-3 or TRBV12-4 and TRBJ2-5; D gene unclear. The CDR3 runs 12 residues. Trimming removed 8 bases at V and 0 bases at J, with 7 bases between. The CDR3 DNA sequence: TGTGCCAGCCGGAGCCACCAAGAGACCCAGTACTTC. Its translation is CASRSHQETQYF.

Many counts were recorded for this clonotype. J is TRBJ1-4 and V is TRBV5-1; D is uncertain. The CDR3 totals 13 residues. Per germline, CDR1 SGHRS and CDR2 YFSETQ. The germline V and J ends were trimmed by 6 bases and 5 bases, with 11 bases remaining between them. The CDR3 nucleotides read TGCGCCAGCACGCTTACGGGGAATGAAAAACTGTTTTTT. Protein: CASTLTGNEKLFF.

This clonotype was counted at least ten times. The genes are TRBV29-1 and TRBJ2-3; D not certain. The V gene lost 4 bases and the J gene lost 0 bases, with 5 bases spanning the gap. Germline V gene data show CDR1 as SQVTM and CDR2 as ANQGSEA. This CDR3 has 12 amino acids. CDR3 sequence (DNA): TGCAGCGTTGTGCCTAGCACAGATACGCAGTATTTT. Translated, it gives CSVVPSTDTQYF.

In this sample, this clonotype turned up a few times. Here the CDR3 DNA reads TGCAGTGCTAGAGAAAGGTGGGCCACGGCCACTGAAGCTTTCTTT. This translates into CSARERWATATEAFF. This chain links TRBV20-1 with TRBJ1-1; D uncertain. With 0 bases removed from V and 4 bases from J, the gap between germline ends came to 15 bases. Looked up from germline, CDR1 is DFQATT and CDR2 is SNEGSKA (reference sequence). The CDR3 extends over 15 amino acids.

This clonotype has more than one count but fewer than ten. The CDR3 protein is CASSLLAGRNTEAFF. As DNA, the CDR3 is TGCGCCAGCAGCTTGCTCGCCGGAAGGAACACTGAAGCTTTCTTT. This sequence joins TRBV5-1 and TRBJ1-1, with D uncertain. Per germline, CDR1 SGHRS and CDR2 YFSETQ. The CDR3 has 15 amino acids. Trimming left V 1 base short and J 1 base short, with 11 bases between.

The chain is built from TRBV12-3 or TRBV12-4 and TRBJ2-1; D possibly corresponds to TRBD2 (5 bases). Deletions cut 1 base from V and 1 base from J, with 14 bases between. The CDR3 is 17 residues long. In nucleotides, the CDR3 is TGTGCCAGCAGTTTAGGGCAACCCGGGATTTCCTACAATGAGCAGTTCTTC. Translated, it gives CASSLGQPGISYNEQFF.

This clonotype was observed many times. This chain connects TRBV20-1 to TRBJ2-7; a possible D gene is TRBD1 (6 bases). This CDR3 has 15 residues. The germline CDR1 and CDR2 sequences are DFQATT and SNEGSKA (reference sequence). The germline V and J ends were trimmed by 5 bases and 3 bases, with 20 bases remaining between them. The CDR3 DNA sequence: TGCAGTGCTCCCCTCGGCTCAGGGGCATACTACGAGCAGTACTTC. Its translation: CSAPLGSGAYYEQYF.

The chain recombines TRBV4-3 with TRBJ2-1; a possible D gene is TRBD1 (5 bases). Trimming pared 0 bases from V and 3 bases from J, leaving 9 bases between. Germline CDR1 reads LGHNA; CDR2 reads YSLEER. The CDR3 totals 15 residues. CDR3 amino acids: CASSQEEGDYNEQFF. CDR3 in DNA: TGCGCCAGCAGCCAAGAAGAAGGGGACTACAATGAGCAGTTCTTC.

V usage is TRBV28 and J usage is TRBJ2-1; D is undetermined. The CDR3 consists of 11 residues. Germline CDR1 and CDR2: MDHEN and SYDVKM. The V and J ends lost 6 bases and 7 bases respectively, with 7 bases between them. CDR3 in DNA: TGTGCCAGCAGATGGTCTAATGAGCAGTTCTTC. Translated, it gives CASRWSNEQFF. The full variable domain, rest sourced from reference TRBV28 and TRBJ2-1, is DVKVTQSSRYLVKRTGEKVFLECVQDMDHENMFWYRQDPGLGLRLIYFSYDVKMKEKGDIPEGYSVSREKKERFSLILESASTNQTSMYLCASRWSNEQFFGPGTRLTVL.

This clonotype was seen many times. The chain recombines TRBV7-8 with TRBJ2-5; D gene ambiguous. Germline V gene sequence: CDR1 SGHVS, CDR2 FQNEAQ. CDR3 length: 15 residues. The V end lost 5 bases, the J end lost 3 bases, and 16 bases lay between the germline ends. CDR3 loop: CASSDRITIKETQYF. In DNA, the CDR3 is TGTGCCAGCAGCGATCGGATCACCATTAAAGAGACCCAGTACTTC.

A few counts support this clonotype. The chain is built from TRBV29-1 and TRBJ2-3, with D unresolved. V lost 7 bases and J lost 3, with 8 bases in between. CDR3 length: 11 residues. In germline, CDR1 is SQVTM, CDR2 ANQGSEA. The CDR3 nucleotides are TGCAGCGCCTCGTGGACAGATACGCAGTATTTT. Translation gives CSASWTDTQYF.

The J gene is TRBJ2-7, the V gene TRBV3-1, with D maybe TRBD2 (6 bases). This CDR3 is built from 16 residues. CDR1 LGHDT and CDR2 YNNKEL come from the germline V gene (reference sequence). V dropped 1 base and J dropped 4 bases, with 17 bases sitting between them. Here the CDR3 reads CASSQAWTGDVYEQYF. As DNA, the CDR3 is TGTGCCAGCAGCCAAGCATGGACGGGAGATGTTTACGAGCAGTACTTC.

This clonotype appeared many times. The V and J genes are TRBV18 and TRBJ2-4, with TRBD1 as a possible D gene (5 bases). Trimming cost V 3 bases and J 12 bases, with 15 bases left between them. CDR1 is KGHSH and CDR2 is LQKENI in the germline V gene. The CDR3 length is 13 residues. DNA of the CDR3: TGTGCCAGCTCACCGGACACCAAAAACTCTCAGTACTTC. Protein product: CASSPDTKNSQYF.

This clonotype occurred many times. J is TRBJ1-1 and V is TRBV6-1, with D maybe TRBD1 (5 bases). V was cut by 7 bases and J by 0 bases, with 9 bases left in between. CDR1 MNHNS and CDR2 SASEGT come from the germline V gene. The CDR3 is made up of 13 amino acids. In DNA, the CDR3 is TGTGCCAGCAAAACAGGCTTGAACACTGAAGCTTTCTTT. Translated, it gives CASKTGLNTEAFF.

This CDR3 is CASSLKDRSLDYGYTF. CDR3 DNA sequence: TGTGCCAGCAGCCTCAAGGACAGATCTCTGGACTATGGCTACACCTTC. The chain recombines TRBV6-6 with TRBJ1-2; maybe TRBD1 (6 bases). Germline CDR1 MNHNY, CDR2 SVGAGI (reference sequence). Trimming pared 6 bases from V and 3 bases from J, leaving 20 bases between. The CDR3 loop spans 16 amino acids.

The chain has TRBV7-9 and TRBJ1-5; unclear D gene. The CDR3 extends over 14 amino acids. Germline CDR1 is SEHNR and CDR2 is FQNEAQ (reference sequence). V was cut by 0 bases and J by 6 bases, with 9 bases left in between. The CDR3 sequence: CASSLASVPQPQHF. The CDR3 nucleotides are TGTGCCAGCAGCTTAGCGTCAGTACCTCAGCCCCAGCATTTT.

The chain is built from TRBV6-2 or TRBV6-3 and TRBJ2-4; maybe TRBD1 (5 bases). V lost 0 bases, J lost 0 bases, and 12 bases lay in between. Germline CDR1 MNHEY, CDR2 SVGEGT. The CDR3 totals 17 residues. This chain's CDR3 is CASSYSGQIQAKNIQYF. CDR3 sequence (DNA): TGTGCCAGCAGTTACTCGGGGCAGATACAAGCCAAAAACATTCAGTACTTC.

The rearrangement joins TRBV7-8 to TRBJ2-3, with a possible D match to TRBD2 (6 bases). The CDR3 totals 16 residues. Germline CDR1 is SGHVS and CDR2 is FQNEAQ. Trimming shortened V by 6 bases and J by 2 bases, and 18 bases separated the two germline ends. In nucleotides, the CDR3 is TGTGCCAGCAGTTCCGGGAAGGGACTCTTCACAGATACGCAGTATTTT. It is translated as CASSSGKGLFTDTQYF.

This clonotype was seen many times. This chain uses TRBV18 with TRBJ1-1; the D gene is possibly TRBD1 (5 bases). The V gene lost 3 bases and the J gene lost 14 bases, with 16 bases spanning the gap. From germline, CDR1 is KGHSH and CDR2 LQKENI. The CDR3 runs 12 residues. CDR3 nucleotide sequence: TGTGCCAGCTCACCGGGGACGGGGCGTTCGTTCTTT. Translating gives CASSPGTGRSFF. The entire variable domain, with the rest obtained from reference TRBV18 and TRBJ1-1, is as follows: NAGVMQNPRHLVRRRGQEARLRCSPMKGHSHVYWYRQLPEEGLKFMVYLQKENIIDESGMPKERFSAEFPKEGPSILRIQQVVRGDSAAYFCASSPGTGRSFFGQGTRLTVV.

This clonotype was detected ten times or more. The chain combines TRBV29-1 with TRBJ2-3; the match to TRBD2 covers 9 bases. V was pared by 3 bases and J by 5 bases, with 6 bases of the junction left unmatched. Per germline, CDR1 SQVTM and CDR2 ANQGSEA. This CDR3 region has 14 residues. The CDR3 sequence: CSVDKGLAGDTQYF. The CDR3 coding sequence is TGCAGCGTTGATAAGGGACTAGCAGGAGATACGCAGTATTTT.

This clonotype was recorded at least ten times. V gene TRBV4-3 combines with J gene TRBJ2-7, with 13 bases identical to TRBD2. Germline-derived CDR1 and CDR2 are LGHNA and YSLEER. The CDR3 totals 17 residues. The chain's CDR3 is CASSLSGGTSGDHERNV. The CDR3 bases are TGCGCCAGCAGCCTGTCCGGGGGGACTAGCGGGGACCACGAACGGAACGTC.